The T cell receptor (beta chain) described here comes from a study of T cell repertoires in cytomegalovirus infection. Background on the study: Recently identified HLA-C-restricted CMV epitopes and well-studied HLA-B-restricted CMV epitopes were used by the study. Public TCR beta signature analysis indicated the presence of both CMV infection and matching HLA type.

Study-wide results and caveats: HLA-C-restricted, CMV-specific TCR beta clonotypes were dominant ex vivo.

TCRdb re-analysed the reads in MiXCR, keeping a single row per CDR3 protein. Among about 480,000 distinct CDR3 sequences, roughly a third were seen once, and the ten largest hold roughly 15%. This clonotype came up a few times. No antigen is known for it. This TCR was sampled from a human donor in good health (CMV status not recorded). Some clones in this sample may be carry-over from other donors' samples. This specimen was cultured PBMCs, taken from culture after CMV antigen stimulation.

DNA of the CDR3: TGTGCCAGCAGTTCCGGGACTAGCCTCTCGGTTGAGCAGTTCTTC. Translation gives CASSSGTSLSVEQFF. The chain recombines TRBV6-6 with TRBJ2-1; 9 nucleotides align to TRBD2. With 4 bases clipped from V and 9 bases from J, the junction kept 10 bases outside the gene matches. The V gene's germline CDR1 is MNHNY and CDR2 SVGAGI (reference sequence). The CDR3 is 15 amino acids.